These 32 T cell receptor beta chains were sequenced from one sample in a study of memory CD4+ T cells and cytomegalovirus serostatus. Single viable CD3+CD4+CD8-CD45RO+ cells were sorted as the memory CD4+ T cells. The protocol was immunoSEQ multiplex PCR, while the TCRdb copy is restricted to in-frame clones and leaves out a portion. The data hold about 58,000 clones, with less than 85% observed a single time. The specimen was memory CD4+ T cells from blood. Every receptor here comes from an adult in good health and CMV-seronegative. Some clones in this sample may be carry-over from other donors' samples.

The chain combines TRBV5-5 with TRBJ2-1; the D gene is possibly TRBD2 (6 bases). Germline lookup yields CDR1 SGHKS and CDR2 YYEKEE (reference sequence). The CDR3 spans 13 residues. Trimming shortened V by 4 bases and J by 12 bases, and 17 bases separated the two germline ends. Written as DNA, the CDR3 is TGTGCCAGCAGCCCGTCTTTGGGGGGATGGCAGTTCTTC. Amino acids: CASSPSLGGWQFF. Based on the CDR3 plus reference TRBV5-5 and TRBJ2-1, the full variable domain is DAGVTQSPTHLIKTRGQQVTLRCSPISGHKSVSWYQQVLGQGPQFIFQYYEKEERGRGNFPDRFSARQFPNYSSELNVNALLLGDSALYLCASSPSLGGWQFFGPGTRLTVL.

The chain links TRBV18 to TRBJ1-2, with TRBD1 as a possible D gene (5 bases). The V gene's germline CDR1 is KGHSH and CDR2 LQKENI. Trimming removed 6 bases at V and 4 bases at J, with 21 bases between. This CDR3 region has 16 residues. CDR3 nucleotides: TGTGCCAGCTCCCCCGAGAGGGGTATTAGGGTCTATGGCTACACCTTC. Its translation: CASSPERGIRVYGYTF.

This sequence joins TRBV30 and TRBJ1-6, with D unclear. V was clipped by 0 bases and J by 7 bases, with 7 bases between them. The CDR3 runs 13 residues. From germline, CDR1 is GTSNPN and CDR2 SVGIG (reference sequence). CDR3 in DNA: TGTGCCTGGAGTGTACCTGGGAATTCACCCCTCCACTTT. The encoded protein is CAWSVPGNSPLHF.

This rearrangement joins TRBV11-1 to TRBJ1-2, with 8 bases aligning to TRBD1. Germline V gene data show CDR1 as SGHAT and CDR2 as FQDESV (reference sequence). This CDR3 has 14 amino acids. With 5 bases clipped from V and 8 bases from J, the junction kept 10 bases outside the gene matches. The CDR3 spells CASSTLDRGVGYTF. The CDR3 DNA is TGTGCCAGCAGCACCCTAGACAGGGGAGTCGGCTACACCTTC.

V gene TRBV28 combines with J gene TRBJ1-2; D remains unclear. The CDR3 is 14 residues long. Germline assignment: CDR1 MDHEN and CDR2 SYDVKM. Trimming stripped 7 bases from V and 2 bases from J, with 14 bases between. The CDR3 DNA follows: TGTGCCAGCAAGTTCCCCCCACCCAACTATGGCTACACCTTC. Translating gives CASKFPPPNYGYTF.

The chain carries TRBV5-1 and TRBJ2-7; TRBD1 aligns across 8 bases. The CDR3 consists of 17 residues. The germline V gene has CDR1 SGHRS and CDR2 YFSETQ. V lost 0 bases, J lost 6 bases, and 14 bases stayed unmatched. CDR3 coding DNA: TGCGCCAGCAGCTTGGAGAGGAATACAGGGGGGATCCTCGAGCAGTACTTC. Its translation: CASSLERNTGGILEQYF.

The chain recombines TRBV28 with TRBJ1-3; the D is unclear. The V end lost 6 bases, the J end lost 4 bases, and 13 bases lay between the germline ends. Looked up from germline, CDR1 is MDHEN and CDR2 is SYDVKM. The CDR3 has 14 amino acids. CDR3 nucleotides: TGTGCCAGCAGCCACCCCCTAGTAGGAAACACCATATATTTT. Its protein product is CASSHPLVGNTIYF.

This chain joins TRBV7-8 and TRBJ2-1; D uncertain. CDR1 is SGHVS, CDR2 FQNEAQ, per germline. V lost 5 bases, J lost 9 bases, and 14 bases lay in between. CDR3 length: 13 amino acids. CDR3: CASSRSIVIEQFF. In DNA, the CDR3 is TGTGCCAGCAGCCGGTCTATCGTAATTGAGCAGTTCTTC.

This chain joins TRBV30 and TRBJ1-1; D is undetermined. CDR3 length equals 13 residues. The germline CDR1 and CDR2 sequences are GTSNPN and SVGIG (reference sequence). V was cut by 1 base and J by 3 bases, with 9 bases left in between. The CDR3 DNA is TGTGCCTGGAGTGAGGCTAGACACACTGAAGCTTTCTTT. Protein: CAWSEARHTEAFF.

The V gene is TRBV4-1, the J gene TRBJ1-3; 7 bases map to TRBD1. Germline V gene sequence: CDR1 MGHRA, CDR2 YSYEKL. CDR3 size: 17 residues. J gave up 0 bases and V 4 bases, and 9 bases lay outside the gene matches. CDR3 nucleotides: TGCGCCAGCAGCCTGACAGGGCTAATCTCCTCTGGAAACACCATATATTTT. This translates into CASSLTGLISSGNTIYF.

The gene calls are TRBV6-1 and TRBJ1-6; the D gene is possibly TRBD1 (5 bases). This CDR3 contains 16 residues. The germline CDR1 and CDR2 sequences are MNHNS and SASEGT. With 2 bases removed from V and 3 bases from J, the gap between germline ends came to 11 bases. In DNA, the CDR3 is TGTGCCAGCAGTGAACAAGGGCAGGGCTATAATTCACCCCTCCACTTT. Residues: CASSEQGQGYNSPLHF.

V usage is TRBV18 and J usage is TRBJ2-3, with D perhaps matching TRBD2 (5 bases). The CDR3 is made up of 13 amino acids. In germline, CDR1 is KGHSH, CDR2 LQKENI. V was trimmed by 3 bases and J by 2 bases, leaving 6 bases between them. CDR3 protein: CASSPGITDTQYF. The CDR3 DNA reads TGTGCCAGCTCACCCGGGATCACAGATACGCAGTATTTT.

V usage is TRBV30 and J usage is TRBJ2-5, with TRBD1 matching over 10 bases. The V gene end was trimmed by 4 bases and the J gene end by 11 bases; junction bases not matched to a gene: 10. The CDR3 contains 13 residues. The germline CDR1 and CDR2 sequences are GTSNPN and SVGIG (reference sequence). The CDR3 region has the DNA TGTGCCTGGAACCGGGACAGGGGTGATGAGCAGTACTTC. Translation gives CAWNRDRGDEQYF.

This sequence joins TRBV9 and TRBJ2-1; 11 bases agree with TRBD2. CDR3 length: 17 amino acids. The trim removed 3 bases at V and 7 bases at J, leaving 12 bases unmatched. Germline lookup yields CDR1 SGDLS and CDR2 YYNGEE. CDR3: CASSEDFSGRAINEQFF. In DNA, the CDR3 is TGTGCCAGCAGCGAGGATTTTAGCGGGAGGGCCATTAATGAGCAGTTCTTC.

CDR3 region: CASSQGPTGRGTDTQYF. DNA for the CDR3: TGCGCCAGCAGCCAAGGCCCCACAGGGCGGGGGACAGATACGCAGTATTTT. This chain links TRBV4-1 with TRBJ2-3, with D perhaps TRBD2 (7 bases). The V gene lost 1 base and the J gene lost 3 bases, with 17 bases spanning the gap. The CDR3 length is 17 residues. The V gene's germline CDR1 is MGHRA and CDR2 YSYEKL.

The gene calls are TRBV19 and TRBJ2-7, with 9 bases lining up with TRBD2. Germline loops: CDR1 LNHDA, CDR2 SQIVND (reference sequence). The V segment lost 4 bases and the J segment 5 bases; nucleotides outside the gene matches: 9. The CDR3 contains 15 residues. Written as DNA, the CDR3 is TGTGCCAGTAGTACTGGACTAGCGAGAGCCGACGAGCAGTACTTC. Translating gives CASSTGLARADEQYF.

The rearrangement links TRBV4-2 to TRBJ1-5, with a possible D match to TRBD1 (5 bases). V dropped 0 bases and J dropped 11 bases, with 11 bases sitting between them. CDR1 and CDR2 (germline): LGHNA, YNFKEQ. The CDR3 is made up of 13 amino acids. CDR3 protein: CASSQDPGAAQHF. The CDR3 DNA follows: TGTGCCAGCAGCCAAGACCCCGGGGCAGCCCAGCATTTT.

The chain combines TRBV12-5 with TRBJ2-7; D might be TRBD1 (6 bases). Germline loops: CDR1 LGHNT, CDR2 FRNRAP. Trimming cost V 6 bases and J 6 bases, with 21 bases left between them. The CDR3 covers 15 residues. CDR3 loop: CASGLLGAAATEQYF. The CDR3 region has the DNA TGTGCTAGTGGCCTGTTGGGGGCGGCGGCTACCGAGCAGTACTTC.

This chain uses TRBV18 with TRBJ1-1; D remains unclear. Trimming shortened V by 6 bases and J by 0 bases, and 23 bases separated the two germline ends. The CDR3 contains 18 residues. CDR1 is KGHSH, CDR2 LQKENI, per germline. The CDR3 DNA reads TGTGCCAGCTCCATACGGGGTTACTCGGACGCTATGAACACTGAAGCTTTCTTT. This gives the protein CASSIRGYSDAMNTEAFF.

V gene TRBV6-5 combines with J gene TRBJ2-3; D could derive from TRBD1 or TRBD2 (7 bases each). Germline V gives CDR1 MNHEY, CDR2 SVGAGI. The CDR3 is 15 residues long. Trimming shortened V by 6 bases and J by 1 base, and 14 bases separated the two germline ends. The CDR3 sequence is CASREQGRGTDTQYF. The CDR3, as DNA: TGTGCCAGCAGGGAACAGGGGAGGGGCACAGATACGCAGTATTTT.

The gene calls are TRBV9 and TRBJ1-2; 10 bases fit TRBD1. The CDR3 is 16 residues long. CDR1 is SGDLS and CDR2 is YYNGEE in the germline V gene. With V trimmed by 4 bases and J by 6 bases, 12 bases remained unmatched. The CDR3: CASSRGGTGDKNGYTF. The CDR3 DNA follows: TGTGCCAGCAGCCGGGGGGGGACAGGGGACAAGAATGGCTACACCTTC.

The chain combines TRBV5-6 with TRBJ2-5; maybe TRBD1 (6 bases). The V gene lost 2 bases and the J gene lost 2 bases, with 7 bases spanning the gap. The CDR3 extends over 13 amino acids. Per the germline V gene, CDR1 is SGHDT and CDR2 is YYEEEE. The CDR3: CASSFDRQETQYF. In nucleotides, the CDR3 is TGTGCCAGCAGCTTTGACAGGCAAGAGACCCAGTACTTC.

The V gene is TRBV18, the J gene TRBJ2-4; D is unclear. Trimming shortened V by 5 bases and J by 1 base, and 9 bases separated the two germline ends. Germline CDR1 reads KGHSH; CDR2 reads LQKENI. This CDR3 has 14 amino acids. This chain's CDR3 is CASSWVRAKNIQYF. DNA of the CDR3: TGTGCCAGCTCATGGGTGAGGGCCAAAAACATTCAGTACTTC.

The chain links TRBV9 to TRBJ2-2, with D hard to call. V shed 3 bases and J shed 0 bases, with 3 bases lying between them. Germline V CDR1 and CDR2: SGDLS, YYNGEE. The CDR3 has 13 residues. CDR3 sequence reads: CASSASNTGELFF. As DNA, the CDR3 is TGTGCCAGCAGCGCTTCGAACACCGGGGAGCTGTTTTTT.

The V gene is TRBV30, the J gene TRBJ1-5; possible D gene TRBD1, 6 bases. Germline values: CDR1 GTSNPN, CDR2 SVGIG (reference sequence). This CDR3 has 13 residues. With 2 bases removed from V and 6 bases from J, the gap between germline ends came to 11 bases. The CDR3 sequence is CAWSKGGGQPQHF. CDR3 in DNA: TGTGCCTGGAGTAAGGGGGGGGGTCAGCCCCAGCATTTT.

This clone has more than one count but fewer than ten. The J gene is TRBJ1-2, the V gene TRBV2, with 8 bases identical to TRBD1. The junction had 6 bases not matched to a gene; V was cut back by 2 bases and J by 4 bases. The CDR3 consists of 15 residues. Germline V gene sequence: CDR1 SNHLY, CDR2 FYNNEI. CDR3 protein: CASSELHGTGYGYTF. Here the CDR3 DNA reads TGTGCCAGCAGTGAATTGCATGGGACAGGCTATGGCTACACCTTC.

The chain couples TRBV7-9 to TRBJ2-5; maybe TRBD1 (6 bases). The V gene's germline CDR1 is SEHNR and CDR2 FQNEAQ (reference sequence). The CDR3 loop spans 12 amino acids. V was cut by 5 bases and J by 5 bases, with 9 bases left in between. Here the CDR3 DNA reads TGTGCCAGCAGCCAGGGGTTGGAGACCCAGTACTTC. Protein product: CASSQGLETQYF. Based on the CDR3 plus reference TRBV7-9 and TRBJ2-5, the full variable domain is DTGVSQNPRHKITKRGQNVTFRCDPISEHNRLYWYRQTLGQGPEFLTYFQNEAQLEKSRLLSDRFSAERPKGSFSTLEIQRTEQGDSAMYLCASSQGLETQYFGPGTRLLVL.

This clone was counted between two and nine times. The rearrangement uses TRBV6-1 and TRBJ2-3; D call uncertain. The CDR3 runs to 10 residues. V lost 6 bases and J 8 bases, leaving 6 bases between the germline ends. Germline V gene sequence: CDR1 MNHNS, CDR2 SASEGT. The CDR3 DNA is TGTGCCAGCAGAGATTTTACGCAGTATTTT. Its protein is CASRDFTQYF.

The genes are TRBV4-3 and TRBJ2-3; D remains ambiguous. Germline CDR1 and CDR2: LGHNA and YSLEER. V shed 0 bases and J shed 6 bases, with 16 bases lying between them. This CDR3 has 16 residues. The CDR3 DNA follows: TGCGCCAGCAGCCAAGAACTTCCGGGCGCGGCGGATACGCAGTATTTT. Its protein is CASSQELPGAADTQYF.

The rearrangement joins TRBV27 to TRBJ2-1; 7 nucleotides align to TRBD2. V lost 3 bases and J lost 3; bases outside the gene matches: 5. CDR3 length equals 15 residues. Germline-derived CDR1 and CDR2 are MNHEY and SMNVEV (reference sequence). Written as DNA, the CDR3 is TGTGCCAGCAGTTTTGGGCGGGGGTACTACAATGAGCAGTTCTTC. Protein product: CASSFGRGYYNEQFF.

The chain has TRBV11-2 and TRBJ2-2, with TRBD2 identical over 9 bases. The germline gives CDR1 SGHAT, CDR2 FQNNGV. The V and J ends lost 5 bases and 9 bases, in that order; junction bases with no gene match: 13. This CDR3 is 16 amino acids long. CDR3: CASSVTAGGAVRELFF. CDR3 DNA: TGTGCCAGCAGCGTGACGGCGGGAGGGGCCGTGCGGGAGCTGTTTTTT.

J is TRBJ2-1 and V is TRBV18, with D perhaps TRBD1 or TRBD2 (5 bases each). CDR1 and CDR2 (germline): KGHSH, LQKENI. CDR3 length: 16 amino acids. Trimming removed 6 bases at V and 0 bases at J, with 15 bases between. This CDR3 is CASSPGTSSSYNEQFF. As DNA, the CDR3 is TGTGCCAGCTCCCCCGGGACCTCCAGCTCCTACAATGAGCAGTTCTTC.